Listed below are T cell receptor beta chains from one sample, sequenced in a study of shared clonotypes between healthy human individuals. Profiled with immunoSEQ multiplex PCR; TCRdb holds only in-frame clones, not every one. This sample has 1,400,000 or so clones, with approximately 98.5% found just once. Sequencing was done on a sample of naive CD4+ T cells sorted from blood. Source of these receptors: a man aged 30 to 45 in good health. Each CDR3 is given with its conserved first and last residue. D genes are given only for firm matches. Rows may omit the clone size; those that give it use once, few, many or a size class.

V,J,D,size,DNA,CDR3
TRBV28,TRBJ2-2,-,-,TGTGCCAGCAGTACCCCGGGACAGAACACCGGGGAGCTGTTTTTT,CASSTPGQNTGELFF
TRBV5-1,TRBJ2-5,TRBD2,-,TGCGCCAGCAGCTTGGCCCTAGCGGGAGAAGAGACCCAGTACTTC,CASSLALAGEETQYF
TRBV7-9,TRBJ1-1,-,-,TGTGCCAGCAGCTTAGGGGGGAGGCACCCCACTGAAGCTTTCTTT,CASSLGGRHPTEAFF
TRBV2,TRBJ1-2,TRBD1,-,TGTGCCAGCAGTGGGACAGGGGTTTACTATGGCTACACCTTC,CASSGTGVYYGYTF
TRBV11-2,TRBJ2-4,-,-,TGTGCCAGCAGCCCGCACGATCTAGCCAAAAACATTCAGTACTTC,CASSPHDLAKNIQYF
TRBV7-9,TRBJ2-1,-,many,TGTGCCAGCAGCTTATTCAGGGGCGGTTATACCTACAATGAGCAGTTCTTC,CASSLFRGGYTYNEQFF
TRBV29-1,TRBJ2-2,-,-,TGCAGCGTCGAAGGGGGGATCAAGGCCGGGGAGCTGTTTTTT,CSVEGGIKAGELFF
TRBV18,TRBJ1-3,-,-,TGTGCCAGCTCACCGGCGGGGGGGAGCTCTGGAAACACCATATATTTT,CASSPAGGSSGNTIYF
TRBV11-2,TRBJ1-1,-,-,TGTGCCAGCAGCTTAGAGGGCGACACTGAAGCTTTCTTT,CASSLEGDTEAFF
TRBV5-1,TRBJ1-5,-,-,TGCGCCAGCAGCCCAGATAATAGCAATCAGCCCCAGCATTTT,CASSPDNSNQPQHF
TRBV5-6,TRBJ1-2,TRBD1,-,TGTGCCAGCAGGACCCGGGACAGGGGTGAGGGTTATGGCTACACCTTC,CASRTRDRGEGYGYTF
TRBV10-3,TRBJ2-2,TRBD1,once,TGTGCCATCAGTAGGGACAGGCCCGGGGAGCTGTTTTTT,CAISRDRPGELFF
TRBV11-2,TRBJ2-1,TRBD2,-,TGTGCCAGCAGGGTCGAGAGGGGACTAGCCGCTGAGCAGTTCTTC,CASRVERGLAAEQFF
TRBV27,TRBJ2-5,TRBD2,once,TGTGCCAGCAGTTTCAGACTAGCGGGAGAGGAGACCCAGTACTTC,CASSFRLAGEETQYF
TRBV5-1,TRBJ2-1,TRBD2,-,TGCGCCAGCAGCTTTAAGCGGGAGGGTTATAATGAGCAGTTCTTC,CASSFKREGYNEQFF
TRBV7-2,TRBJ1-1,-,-,TGTGCCAGCAGCTTAATGGCTGAAGCTTTCTTT,CASSLMAEAFF
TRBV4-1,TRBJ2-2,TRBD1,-,TGCGCCAGCAGCTCAAAAACACCCGGGACAGCGAACACCGGGGAGCTGTTTTTT,CASSSKTPGTANTGELFF
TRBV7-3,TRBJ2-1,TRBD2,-,TGTGCCAGCAGCCAGAGGACTAGCGGAAGAAATGAGCAGTTCTTC,CASSQRTSGRNEQFF
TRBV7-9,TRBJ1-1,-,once,TGTGCCAGCGAATCGTCTATATCGGCAAACACTGAAGCTTTCTTT,CASESSISANTEAFF
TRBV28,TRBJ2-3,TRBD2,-,TGTGCCAGCATATCCCTAGCGGGAGCGGGAGATACGCAGTATTTT,CASISLAGAGDTQYF
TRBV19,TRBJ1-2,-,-,TGTGCCAGTGGATATGCTAACTATGGCTACACCTTC,CASGYANYGYTF
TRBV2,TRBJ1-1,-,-,TGTGCCAGCTCTTCTCTGGGGGGGGACACTGAAGCTTTCTTT,CASSSLGGDTEAFF
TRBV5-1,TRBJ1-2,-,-,TGCGCCAGCAGCTTTAACAGGGATTATGGCTACACCTTC,CASSFNRDYGYTF
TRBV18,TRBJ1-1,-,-,TGTGCCAGCTCACTTTGGGGGGAGGACGAAGCTTTCTTT,CASSLWGEDEAFF
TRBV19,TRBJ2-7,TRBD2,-,TGTGCAGCGGGGGGACCAGGCTACGAGCAGTACTTC,CAAGGPGYEQYF
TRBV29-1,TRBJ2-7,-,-,TGCAGCGTTAAAGGAAACCTCATCTACGAGCAGTACTTC,CSVKGNLIYEQYF
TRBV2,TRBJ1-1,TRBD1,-,TGTGCCAGCACCTGGACAGGGCCCGCGAACACTGAAGCTTTCTTT,CASTWTGPANTEAFF
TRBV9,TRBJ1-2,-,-,TGTGCCAGCAGCGTAGCTGGGCGGGGGGGAGTCTATGGCTACACCTTC,CASSVAGRGGVYGYTF
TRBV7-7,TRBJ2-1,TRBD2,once,TGTGCTAGCGGACCGGGACTAGCGGGAGTAAATGAGCAGTTCTTC,CASGPGLAGVNEQFF
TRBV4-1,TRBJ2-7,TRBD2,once,TGCGCCAGCAGCCAAGAGGGGTGGAGCGGGAGGTCCTACGAGCAGTACTTC,CASSQEGWSGRSYEQYF
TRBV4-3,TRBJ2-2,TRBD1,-,TGCGCCAGCAGCCAAGACCCGGGACAGGGGGCGCCGAACACCGGGGAGCTGTTTTTT,CASSQDPGQGAPNTGELFF
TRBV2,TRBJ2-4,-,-,TGTGCCAGCAGTGAAATGGGGGGACGGTACATTCAGTACTTC,CASSEMGGRYIQYF
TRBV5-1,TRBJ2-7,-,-,TGCGCCAGCAGACGAGCGGACGCCTACGAGCAGTACTTC,CASRRADAYEQYF
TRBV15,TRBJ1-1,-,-,TGTGCCACCAGCGGCGATTTGAACACTGAAGCTTTCTTT,CATSGDLNTEAFF
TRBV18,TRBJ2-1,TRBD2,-,TGTGCCAGCTCACCATGGGCTAGCGGGGGCACCTACAATGAGCAGTTCTTC,CASSPWASGGTYNEQFF
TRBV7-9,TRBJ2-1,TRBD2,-,TGTGCCAGCACAGAAGTCGGGACTAGTCAGTTTGAGCAGTTCTTC,CASTEVGTSQFEQFF
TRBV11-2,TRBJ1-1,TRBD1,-,TGTGCCAGCAGCTTAGAAGGACAGGGGGCCGCTGAAGCTTTCTTT,CASSLEGQGAAEAFF
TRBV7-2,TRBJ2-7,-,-,TGTGCCAGCAGCTTAGACGCCGCGAGGGGGGAGCAGTACTTC,CASSLDAARGEQYF
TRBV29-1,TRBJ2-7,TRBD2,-,TGCAGCGTTGAAACGACACGGACTAGCGGTTCCTACGAGCAGTACTTC,CSVETTRTSGSYEQYF
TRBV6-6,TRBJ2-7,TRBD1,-,TGTGCCAGCAGTTACCCTGACAGGGGGCGCGAGCAGTACTTC,CASSYPDRGREQYF
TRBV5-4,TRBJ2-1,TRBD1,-,TGTGCCAGCAGCCCGGGGACAGCATCCTACAATGAGCAGTTCTTC,CASSPGTASYNEQFF
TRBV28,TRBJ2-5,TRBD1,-,TGTGCCAGCAGTTTATCGGGACAGGCCCAAGAGACCCAGTACTTC,CASSLSGQAQETQYF
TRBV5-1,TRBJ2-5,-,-,TGCGCCAGCAGCTTGGATTGGGCTAGGCAAGAGACCCAGTACTTC,CASSLDWARQETQYF
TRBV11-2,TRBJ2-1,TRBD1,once,TGTGCCAGCAGCCCACTCCGGGACAGACGAAACAATGAGCAGTTCTTC,CASSPLRDRRNNEQFF
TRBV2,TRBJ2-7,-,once,TGTGCCAGCAGGGATCCAGGGATTTACGAGCAGTACTTC,CASRDPGIYEQYF
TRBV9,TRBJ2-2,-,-,TGTGCCAGCAGCGTAGACGCTGTCGGGGAGCTGTTTTTT,CASSVDAVGELFF
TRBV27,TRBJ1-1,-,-,TGTGCCAGCAGTCCGAGTTTCAGGAACACTGAAGCTTTCTTT,CASSPSFRNTEAFF
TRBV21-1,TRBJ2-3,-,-,TGTGCCAGCAGCCATCCATGGGACTACAAACGAGACACAGATACGCAGTATTTT,CASSHPWDYKRDTDTQYF
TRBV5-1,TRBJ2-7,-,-,TGCGCCAGCAGCCCGGACGGGCAGATAACCTACGAGCAGTACTTC,CASSPDGQITYEQYF
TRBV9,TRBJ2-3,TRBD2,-,TGTGCCAGCAGCGGTAGACTAGCCGGGACAGATACGCAGTATTTT,CASSGRLAGTDTQYF
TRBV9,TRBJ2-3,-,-,TGTGCCAGCAGCGTAGGAACTCCCGCGGCTAGTAGCACAGATACGCAGTATTTT,CASSVGTPAASSTDTQYF
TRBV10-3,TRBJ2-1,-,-,TGTGCCATCAGTGAGTCATTATTAGGAGGGGCAAATGAGCAGTTCTTC,CAISESLLGGANEQFF
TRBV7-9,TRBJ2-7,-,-,TGTGCCAGCAGCTTTGATCGGGGCAGAATTCACTACGAGCAGTACTTC,CASSFDRGRIHYEQYF
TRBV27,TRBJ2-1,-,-,TGTGCCAGCAGTTTACACGGCGGTCCGACCTACAATGAGCAGTTCTTC,CASSLHGGPTYNEQFF
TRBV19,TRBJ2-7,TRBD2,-,TGTGCCAGTAGTATTCTAGCGGGAGGGCCGGGTGAGCAGTACTTC,CASSILAGGPGEQYF
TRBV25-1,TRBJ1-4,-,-,TGTGCCAGCAGTGTTGTTGGAACAGGGAGTGAAAAACTGTTTTTT,CASSVVGTGSEKLFF
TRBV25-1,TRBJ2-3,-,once,TGTGCCAGCAGTGAATACGCGGGAAGCACAGATACGCAGTATTTT,CASSEYAGSTDTQYF
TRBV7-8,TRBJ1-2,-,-,TGTGCCAGCAGCTTAATGGCCCGATTGAATGGCTACACCTTC,CASSLMARLNGYTF
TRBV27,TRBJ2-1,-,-,TGTGCCAGCAGTTCAAGGGTAGAGCAGTTCTTC,CASSSRVEQFF
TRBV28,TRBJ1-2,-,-,TGTGCCAGCAGTTCTAACTATGGCTACACCTTC,CASSSNYGYTF